The 19 T cell receptor beta chains below all came from one sample that was sequenced in a study of post-analysis software for immune sequencing data. Points from the study as a whole: Patients used five TRBV segments, including TRBV5-6, TRBV5-1 and TRBV20-1, more often than controls.

These receptors lack a known antigen. Unique molecular identifiers had been added to the TCR beta cDNA libraries. Each CDR3 protein is one row after TCRdb ran MiXCR on the PCR reads. This table has over 150,000 distinct CDR3 sequences, around 28% appearing once. Sample: blood. The receptors were sampled from a girl under 18 with multiple sclerosis.

Many counts were recorded for this clonotype. The gene calls are TRBV19 and TRBJ2-5; TRBD1 might be the D (5 bases). Germline CDR1 reads LNHDA; CDR2 reads SQIVND (reference sequence). This CDR3 region has 13 residues. Trimming stripped 3 bases from V and 5 bases from J, with 10 bases between. As DNA, the CDR3 is TGTGCCAGTAGTATCTCGCCAGGGGAGACCCAGTACTTC. It yields the protein CASSISPGETQYF.

This clonotype was seen many times. The chain recombines TRBV3-1 with TRBJ2-4; 11 bases line up with TRBD2. The CDR3 is made up of 18 amino acids. Germline V gene sequence: CDR1 LGHDT, CDR2 YNNKEL (reference sequence). J lost 3 bases, V lost 1 base, and 8 bases had no gene match. CDR3 nucleotide sequence: TGTGCCAGCAGCCAAGTGTTAGCGGGAGGGCGTGTCAAAAACATTCAGTACTTC. It encodes CASSQVLAGGRVKNIQYF.

Ten or more counts support this clonotype. DNA of the CDR3: TGTGCCAGCAGCTTATCCCCCGGGGGACAAGAGACCCAGTACTTC. This translates into CASSLSPGGQETQYF. The chain is built from TRBV7-6 and TRBJ2-5; weak D call: TRBD2 (6 bases). V lost 2 bases to trimming and J lost 2 bases, with 12 bases between them. CDR1 is SGHVS and CDR2 is FNYEAQ in the germline V gene. The CDR3 contains 15 residues.

The chain is built from TRBV28 and TRBJ1-1; TRBD1 matches at 7 bases. Trimming cost V 2 bases and J 3 bases; bases outside gene matches: 9. The CDR3 covers 16 residues. Germline loops: CDR1 MDHEN, CDR2 SYDVKM. The CDR3 DNA reads TGTGCCAGCAGTTTAGGGAAGGGGGCTTGGGACACTGAAGCTTTCTTT. It encodes CASSLGKGAWDTEAFF.

This clonotype was seen at least ten times. The V and J genes are TRBV29-1 and TRBJ2-3; TRBD2 matches 15 bases. The CDR3 runs 17 residues. J gave up 0 bases and V 6 bases, and 7 bases lay outside the gene matches. Per germline, CDR1 SQVTM and CDR2 ANQGSEA. The chain's CDR3 is CSVDGTSGRISTDTQYF. The CDR3 region has the DNA TGCAGCGTGGACGGGACTAGCGGGAGGATCAGCACAGATACGCAGTATTTT.

The gene calls are TRBV20-1 and TRBJ1-4; D unresolved. CDR3 length: 14 residues. Germline V CDR1 and CDR2: DFQATT, SNEGSKA (reference sequence). Trimming cost V 1 base and J 4 bases, with 10 bases left between them. CDR3 residues: CSARVGQLNEKLFF. The CDR3 nucleotides are TGCAGTGCTAGAGTCGGTCAGCTTAATGAAAAACTGTTTTTT.

This clonotype was picked up one time. A junction end diverges from the germline sequence, so it may reflect a read error. V is TRBV4-1 and J is TRBJ2-5, with D possibly called TRBD1 or TRBD2 (5 bases each). This CDR3 comprises 15 residues. The germline V gene has CDR1 MGHRA and CDR2 YSYEKL. The CDR3 loop is CASSQKPDHPGTQNF. The CDR3 DNA reads as TGCGCCAGCAGCCAAAAGCCGGACCACCCGGGGACCCAGAACTTC.

Remarks on this clonotype: Given a much more abundant clone one base away, this may be a read error. The chain is built from TRBV6-6 and TRBJ2-6; weak D call: TRBD2 (6 bases). CDR3 length: 16 amino acids. Germline V gene sequence: CDR1 MNHNY, CDR2 SVGAGI (reference sequence). The CDR3 nucleotides read TGTGCCAGCAGTTACTCGATAGGGACTGGGGCCAGCGTCCTGACTTTC. This codes for CASSYSIGTGASVLTF.

This clonotype was seen repeatedly, ten times or more. This chain uses TRBV13 with TRBJ2-1, with D perhaps TRBD1 (5 bases). Germline V CDR1 and CDR2: PRHDT, FYEKMQ (reference sequence). The CDR3 totals 15 residues. Trimming removed 2 bases from V and 0 bases from J, with 8 bases in between. The CDR3 bases are TGTGCCAGCAGCTTACAGGGAATCTCCTACAATGAGCAGTTCTTC. Amino acid sequence: CASSLQGISYNEQFF.

This clonotype was counted at least ten times. This rearrangement joins TRBV29-1 to TRBJ2-7, with D possibly called TRBD1 or TRBD2 (5 bases each). This CDR3 is 14 amino acids long. Trimming left V 6 bases short and J 5 bases short, with 20 bases between. Germline CDR1 SQVTM, CDR2 ANQGSEA. In DNA form, the CDR3 reads TGCAGCGTCCACGAGGGACCCGGGCGCCACGAGCAGTACTTC. It translates to CSVHEGPGRHEQYF.

This clonotype was seen at least ten times. CDR3 region: CASSEAGLAGDHNEQFF. CDR3 nucleotides: TGTGCCAGCAGCGAAGCTGGGCTAGCGGGAGACCACAATGAGCAGTTCTTC. This sequence joins TRBV6-4 and TRBJ2-1; TRBD2 agrees at 10 bases. V trimming: 6 bases; J trimming: 5 bases; junction bases outside the gene matches: 13. Germline CDR1 reads MRHNA; CDR2 reads SNTAGT. The CDR3 sequence is 17 residues long.

A few counts support this clonotype. This chain uses TRBV14 with TRBJ2-1, with TRBD2 matching over 9 bases. V was clipped by 3 bases and J by 8 bases; unmatched bases: 11. The germline V gene encodes CDR1 SGHDN and CDR2 FVKESK. CDR3 length: 16 residues. In DNA, the CDR3 is TGTGCCAGCAGCCACCGGACTAGCGCCAGCCCCGATGAGCAGTTCTTC. Translation: CASSHRTSASPDEQFF.

This clonotype was found many times. The chain carries TRBV5-1 and TRBJ2-1, with 7 bases lining up with TRBD2. Trimming took 4 bases from V and 5 from J; bases not matched to a gene: 9. The CDR3 runs 15 residues. From germline, CDR1 is SGHRS and CDR2 YFSETQ. CDR3 loop: CASSPGERGHNEQFF. The DNA for the CDR3 is TGCGCCAGCAGCCCCGGGGAGCGGGGACACAATGAGCAGTTCTTC.

This clonotype was detected many times. The V call is TRBV20-1, the J call TRBJ1-2; D is perhaps TRBD1 (5 bases). The CDR3 runs to 15 residues. V was shortened by 3 bases and J by 8 bases, with 22 bases between the two germline ends. Per germline, CDR1 DFQATT and CDR2 SNEGSKA (reference sequence). CDR3 DNA: TGCAGTGCTAGGATGGCGCAGGGCAGGGCATCCGGCTACACCTTC. Amino acid sequence: CSARMAQGRASGYTF.

Concerning this clonotype itself: This may come from a read error, since a much larger clone is one base off. The V call is TRBV24-1, the J call TRBJ1-2, with 12 bases aligning to TRBD1. The junction had 5 bases not matched to a gene; V was cut back by 4 bases and J by 6 bases. CDR1 and CDR2 (germline): KGHDR, SFDVKD. The CDR3 is made up of 15 amino acids. Here the CDR3 reads CATSEAGQGANGYTF. CDR3 DNA: TGTGCCACCAGTGAGGCGGGACAGGGGGCAAATGGCTACACCTTC.

This clonotype was detected a few times. The CDR3 coding sequence is TGTGCCACCAGTGAAAGGGGGCCTTACAATGAGCAGTTCTTC. It specifies CATSERGPYNEQFF. This chain joins TRBV24-1 and TRBJ2-1; TRBD1 aligns across 7 bases. V gave up 4 bases and J gave up 4 bases; unmatched junction bases: 3. Looked up from germline, CDR1 is KGHDR and CDR2 is SFDVKD. The CDR3 spans 14 residues.

This clonotype was seen many times. This chain connects TRBV18 to TRBJ2-4; possibly TRBD2 for D (5 bases). CDR1 is KGHSH and CDR2 is LQKENI in the germline V gene. V lost 2 bases to trimming and J lost 2 bases, with 10 bases between them. The CDR3 covers 15 residues. The CDR3 protein is CASSPFGVTKNIQYF. The DNA of the CDR3 is TGTGCCAGCTCACCATTCGGGGTGACCAAAAACATTCAGTACTTC.

This clonotype was counted at least ten times. The V gene is TRBV20-1, the J gene TRBJ1-2; possibly TRBD1 for D (5 bases). CDR1 and CDR2 from the germline V gene are DFQATT and SNEGSKA (reference sequence). The CDR3 runs 13 residues. Between the trimmed V and J ends, which lost 6 bases and 5 bases, there was a span of 16 bases. For the CDR3, the DNA is TGCAGTGCGGTACAGGACGGGAAATATGGCTACACCTTC. This translates into CSAVQDGKYGYTF.

This clonotype has a single count. V and J are TRBV28 and TRBJ1-1; D uncertain. Germline-derived CDR1 and CDR2 are MDHEN and SYDVKM. V was pared by 4 bases and J by 9 bases, with 24 bases between. This CDR3 has 16 amino acids. The CDR3 DNA is TGTGCCAGCAGTTCCCACGAAACCAGTTGGTTCGGAAAAGCTTTCTTT. Encoded protein: CASSSHETSWFGKAFF.